The 25 T cell receptor beta chains listed next were all sequenced from one sample in a study of beta chain features in type 1 diabetes. Expressed TCRB transcripts got sequenced, as all isolated RNA was reverse transcribed. Assay used: immunoSEQ multiplex PCR; TCRdb lists only in-frame clones, some missing. The sample yields 300,000 to 350,000 clones, approximately 8.2% seen once. The sequenced sample consisted of central memory CD4+ T cells from blood. These receptors all come from a woman between 18 and 30 years old in good health.

This clone has a handful of counts. The V and J genes are TRBV7-9 and TRBJ1-1, with D unclear. The ends were cut back, 2 bases at V and 1 base at J, with 8 bases in the middle. This CDR3 comprises 14 residues. From germline, CDR1 is SEHNR and CDR2 FQNEAQ (reference sequence). The CDR3 DNA reads as TGTGCCAGCAGCTTAAGTGCGGCGAACACTGAAGCTTTCTTT. Protein: CASSLSAANTEAFF. Together with reference TRBV7-9 and TRBJ1-1, the CDR3 gives the full variable domain: DTGVSQNPRHKITKRGQNVTFRCDPISEHNRLYWYRQTLGQGPEFLTYFQNEAQLEKSRLLSDRFSAERPKGSFSTLEIQRTEQGDSAMYLCASSLSAANTEAFFGQGTRLTVV.

Note on this clone: This may stem from a read error, because a much larger clone lies one nucleotide away. This rearrangement joins TRBV5-1 to TRBJ2-1; the match to TRBD2 covers 12 bases. The V and J ends lost 5 bases and 6 bases, in that order; junction bases with no gene match: 0. Per germline, CDR1 SGHRS and CDR2 YFSETQ. This CDR3 is 13 amino acids long. CDR3 in amino acids: CASRLAGGNEQFF. CDR3 nucleotides: TGCGCCAGCAGACTAGCGGGAGGCAATGAGCAGTTCTTC.

This chain joins TRBV7-2 and TRBJ2-7; 10 nucleotides match TRBD2. With V trimmed by 1 base and J by 8 bases, 5 bases remained unmatched. There are 14 residues in the CDR3. The germline gives CDR1 SGHTA, CDR2 FQGNSA. The CDR3 loop reads CASSLEAGGPQQYF. DNA of the CDR3: TGTGCCAGCAGCTTAGAAGCGGGAGGGCCTCAGCAGTACTTC.

Concerning this clone itself: This sample also contains other DNA sequences that code for the same CDR3. The rearrangement joins TRBV7-2 to TRBJ2-3; either TRBD1 or TRBD2 may supply D (5 bases each). The CDR3 is 13 residues long. Looked up from germline, CDR1 is SGHTA and CDR2 is FQGNSA. V dropped 5 bases and J dropped 1 base, with 7 bases sitting between them. CDR3 DNA: TGTGCCAGCAGCCGGGACCGCACAGATACGCAGTATTTT. This codes for CASSRDRTDTQYF.

The chain uses TRBV28 and TRBJ2-2; TRBD2 aligns across 7 bases. Germline CDR1 is MDHEN and CDR2 is SYDVKM. Trimming removed 6 bases from V and 1 base from J; junction bases left unmatched: 5. The CDR3 consists of 15 residues. CDR3 sequence reads: CASRPTSQNTGELFF. The CDR3 bases are TGTGCCAGCAGGCCGACTAGCCAGAACACCGGGGAGCTGTTTTTT. Filled out from reference TRBV28 and TRBJ2-2, the complete variable domain reads DVKVTQSSRYLVKRTGEKVFLECVQDMDHENMFWYRQDPGLGLRLIYFSYDVKMKEKGDIPEGYSVSREKKERFSLILESASTNQTSMYLCASRPTSQNTGELFFGEGSRLTVL.

This chain links TRBV7-2 with TRBJ2-7; no firm D call. Germline assignment: CDR1 SGHTA and CDR2 FQGNSA. V lost 1 base to trimming and J lost 3 bases, with 10 bases between them. This CDR3 has 14 residues. CDR3: CASSLGGQVYEQYF. As DNA, the CDR3 is TGTGCCAGCAGCTTAGGTGGGCAAGTCTACGAGCAGTACTTC.

The genes are TRBV5-1 and TRBJ2-1; TRBD2 matches at 7 bases. CDR3 length: 14 residues. J gave up 6 bases and V 3 bases, and 6 bases lay outside the gene matches. The germline V gene has CDR1 SGHRS and CDR2 YFSETQ. This CDR3 reads CASSSGGSANEQFF. In DNA form, the CDR3 reads TGCGCCAGCAGCTCGGGCGGGAGTGCCAATGAGCAGTTCTTC.

This clone was detected only a few times. The chain joins TRBV25-1 to TRBJ2-3; the match to TRBD2 covers 7 bases. The CDR3 is 18 residues long. Germline loops: CDR1 MGHDK, CDR2 SYGVNS. Losses at the gene ends were 2 bases for V and 5 bases for J; bases not matched to a gene: 16. CDR3 nucleotide sequence: TGTGCCAGCAGTGAACATCCTAGGGGAGGGGAGCAGGGAGATACGCAGTATTTT. This gives the protein CASSEHPRGGEQGDTQYF.

This chain connects TRBV15 to TRBJ2-7; the match to TRBD2 covers 9 bases. Per the germline V gene, CDR1 is LNHNV and CDR2 is YYDKDF (reference sequence). This CDR3 has 16 amino acids. V was clipped by 0 bases and J by 6 bases; unmatched bases: 9. The CDR3 here is CATSRDLAGGPVEQYF. In DNA form, the CDR3 reads TGTGCCACCAGCAGAGATTTGGCGGGAGGGCCGGTCGAGCAGTACTTC.

V usage is TRBV7-2 and J usage is TRBJ2-1, with TRBD1 identical over 7 bases. Looked up from germline, CDR1 is SGHTA and CDR2 is FQGNSA. The CDR3 spans 16 residues. V shed 4 bases and J 0 bases; nucleotides not matched to a gene: 6. CDR3 coding DNA: TGTGCCAGCAGCTCACAGGGGACAAGCTCCTACAATGAGCAGTTCTTC. The encoded protein is CASSSQGTSSYNEQFF.

The J gene is TRBJ2-3, the V gene TRBV9, with 11 bases that match TRBD2. Germline CDR1 is SGDLS and CDR2 is YYNGEE. The J segment lost 2 bases and the V segment lost 1 base, leaving 3 bases of the junction unmatched. The CDR3 is 16 amino acids. The CDR3 nucleotides are TGTGCCAGCAGCGTAATAGCGGGAGGGAACACAGATACGCAGTATTTT. Its protein is CASSVIAGGNTDTQYF.

This rearrangement joins TRBV5-4 to TRBJ2-7; 10 nucleotides align to TRBD1. Per germline, CDR1 SGHNT and CDR2 YYREEE (reference sequence). The ends lost 0 bases at V and 3 bases at J; junction bases unmatched: 6. The CDR3 totals 16 residues. Here the CDR3 DNA reads TGTGCCAGCAGCTTGGGGCGGGACAGGGGCTTCTACGAGCAGTACTTC. It encodes CASSLGRDRGFYEQYF.

This clone was seen a few times. This rearrangement joins TRBV28 to TRBJ2-3, with 7 bases aligning to TRBD1. This CDR3 is built from 14 residues. V shed 5 bases, J shed 4 bases, and the junction held 6 bases outside the gene matches. CDR1 MDHEN and CDR2 SYDVKM come from the germline V gene. CDR3 in DNA: TGTGCCAGCAGTAGGGACAGAGCCCCAGATACGCAGTATTTT. Its protein product is CASSRDRAPDTQYF.

Many counts were recorded for this clone. This chain links TRBV7-9 with TRBJ1-3; D is undetermined. Germline loops: CDR1 SEHNR, CDR2 FQNEAQ (reference sequence). The CDR3 extends over 13 amino acids. V gave up 0 bases and J gave up 7 bases, with 7 bases separating them. As DNA, the CDR3 is TGTGCCAGCAGCTTAGCGGTCATTAACACCATATATTTT. Amino acid sequence: CASSLAVINTIYF.

The chain employs TRBV20-1 and TRBJ1-3, with unresolved D. In germline, CDR1 is DFQATT, CDR2 SNEGSKA (reference sequence). The CDR3 is 11 amino acids. The CDR3 DNA sequence: TGCAGCCCCTCCTCCGGAAACACCATATATTTT. Amino acids: CSPSSGNTIYF.

This clone has only a few counts. The V gene is TRBV7-2, the J gene TRBJ2-1, with unresolved D. This CDR3 is 16 amino acids long. Trimming left V 4 bases short and J 0 bases short, with 13 bases between. The germline V gene encodes CDR1 SGHTA and CDR2 FQGNSA. This chain's CDR3 is CASSSQPPSSYNEQFF. The CDR3 region has the DNA TGTGCCAGCAGCTCCCAGCCACCGAGCTCCTACAATGAGCAGTTCTTC.

In regard to this clone: Other nucleotide sequences from this sample produce the same CDR3. The chain combines TRBV7-2 with TRBJ2-7, with D possibly being TRBD1 (5 bases). CDR3 length: 13 residues. The V end was cut by 4 bases, the J end by 0 bases, with 7 bases between. Germline loops: CDR1 SGHTA, CDR2 FQGNSA. The CDR3 loop is CASSSRVSYEQYF. The CDR3 DNA is TGTGCCAGCAGCTCCAGGGTCTCCTACGAGCAGTACTTC.

The gene calls are TRBV11-2 and TRBJ2-1, with D uncertain. The CDR3 extends over 15 amino acids. Looked up from germline, CDR1 is SGHAT and CDR2 is FQNNGV. V lost 0 bases to trimming and J lost 5 bases, with 11 bases between them. The CDR3 coding sequence is TGTGCCAGCAGCTTAGATGGCAGTAGAAACAATGAGCAGTTCTTC. Translation: CASSLDGSRNNEQFF.

The J gene is TRBJ2-2, the V gene TRBV28; D unresolved. Germline V gene sequence: CDR1 MDHEN, CDR2 SYDVKM. This CDR3 comprises 12 residues. Trimming took 7 bases from V and 6 from J, leaving 9 bases between them. CDR3 nucleotide sequence: TGTGCCAGCAATGGAGTCGCCGGGGAGCTGTTTTTT. This codes for CASNGVAGELFF.

The chain is built from TRBV6-5 and TRBJ1-2; D unresolved. This CDR3 spans 13 amino acids. With 4 bases removed from V and 5 bases from J, the gap between germline ends came to 11 bases. Germline assignment: CDR1 MNHEY and CDR2 SVGAGI. The CDR3 is CASSSSGDYGYTF. CDR3 coding DNA: TGTGCCAGCAGTTCAAGTGGGGATTATGGCTACACCTTC.

The DNA for the CDR3 is TGTGCCAGCAGCGTAGACCCGGGAGGGACCACCGGGGAGCTGTTTTTT. Translated, it gives CASSVDPGGTTGELFF. V gene TRBV9 combines with J gene TRBJ2-2; 8 bases line up with TRBD2. CDR3 size: 16 residues. CDR1 SGDLS and CDR2 YYNGEE come from the germline V gene. V was clipped by 0 bases and J by 4 bases; unmatched bases: 5.

This clone was seen a handful of times. The J gene is TRBJ1-2, the V gene TRBV11-2; D perhaps matches TRBD1 (6 bases). Germline V gene sequence: CDR1 SGHAT, CDR2 FQNNGV. V lost 5 bases and J 7 bases, leaving 17 bases between the germline ends. The CDR3 covers 14 residues. In nucleotides, the CDR3 is TGTGCCAGCAGCCCTACGGGAGGGGGATCTGGCTACACCTTC. Its protein product is CASSPTGGGSGYTF.

This sequence joins TRBV11-2 and TRBJ2-4, with D possibly TRBD2 on 6 matching bases. CDR1 and CDR2 (germline): SGHAT, FQNNGV. The CDR3 is 15 residues long. Trimming took off 5 bases at V and 1 base at J, with 12 bases between the two ends. CDR3 coding DNA: TGTGCCAGCAGCCAAGTTGGAGGGGCCAAAAACATTCAGTACTTC. Its protein is CASSQVGGAKNIQYF.

This clone was recorded at least ten times. The V call is TRBV7-2, the J call TRBJ2-2, with 8 nucleotides matching TRBD1. The germline CDR1 and CDR2 sequences are SGHTA and FQGNSA. The CDR3 runs to 14 residues. Trimming removed 5 bases from V and 4 bases from J; junction bases left unmatched: 3. The CDR3 DNA follows: TGTGCCAGCAGCCCAGGGGGCGCCACCGGGGAGCTGTTTTTT. Protein sequence: CASSPGGATGELFF.

This chain's CDR3 is CASSTRTRETQYF. The CDR3 coding sequence is TGTGCCAGCAGTACCCGGACCCGGGAGACCCAGTACTTC. The genes are TRBV27 and TRBJ2-5; D unclear. Germline V CDR1 and CDR2: MNHEY, SMNVEV (reference sequence). This CDR3 has 13 residues. The V end lost 5 bases, the J end lost 5 bases, and 12 bases lay between the germline ends.